A single count supports the clone carrying this T cell receptor (beta chain). Primers included in the PCR were 60 Vbeta and 13 Jbeta primers. Some clones are missing from TCRdb's copy, which holds only in-frame ones; the method was immunoSEQ multiplex PCR. The sample includes about 120,000 clones, about 75% of them seen just once. In nominal health when sampled, donors likely had unrecorded immune exposures nonetheless. This sample is part of a study of cytomegalovirus exposure and HLA in healthy donors. Input material: PBMCs. The clonotype comes from a man aged 60 to 75 in good health and CMV-seropositive.

The CDR3 bases are TGTGCCAGCAGCGCTAACAGACCCTATGGCTACACCTTC. Protein sequence: CASSANRPYGYTF. V usage is TRBV9 and J usage is TRBJ1-2; D gene ambiguous. Germline V gene sequence: CDR1 SGDLS, CDR2 YYNGEE. The CDR3 sequence is 13 residues long. The V end was cut by 3 bases, the J end by 4 bases, with 10 bases between.